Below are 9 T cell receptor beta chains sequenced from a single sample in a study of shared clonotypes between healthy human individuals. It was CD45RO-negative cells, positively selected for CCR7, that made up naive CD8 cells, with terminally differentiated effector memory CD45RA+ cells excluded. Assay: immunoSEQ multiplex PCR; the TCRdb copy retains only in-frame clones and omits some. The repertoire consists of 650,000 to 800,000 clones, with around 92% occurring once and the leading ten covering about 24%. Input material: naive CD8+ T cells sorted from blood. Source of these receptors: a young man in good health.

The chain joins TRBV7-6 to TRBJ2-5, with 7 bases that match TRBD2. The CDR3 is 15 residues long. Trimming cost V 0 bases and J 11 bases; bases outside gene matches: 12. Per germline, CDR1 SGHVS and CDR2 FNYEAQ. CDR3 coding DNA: TGTGCCAGCAGCTTAGCGGGAGGGCCTATTGAGGAGCAGTACTTC. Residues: CASSLAGGPIEEQYF.

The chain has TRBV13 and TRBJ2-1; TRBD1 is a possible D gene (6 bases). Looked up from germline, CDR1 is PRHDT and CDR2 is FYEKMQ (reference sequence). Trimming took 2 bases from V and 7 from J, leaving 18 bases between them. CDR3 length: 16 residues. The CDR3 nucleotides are TGTGCCAGCAGCTTATTCCCGACAGGACCACTAAATGAGCAGTTCTTC. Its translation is CASSLFPTGPLNEQFF.

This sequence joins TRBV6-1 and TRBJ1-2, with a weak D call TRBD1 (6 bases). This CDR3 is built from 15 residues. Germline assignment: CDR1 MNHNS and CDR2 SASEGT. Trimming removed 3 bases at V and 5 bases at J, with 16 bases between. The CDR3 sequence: CASSDGGRVLYGYTF. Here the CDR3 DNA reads TGTGCCAGCAGTGATGGGGGGCGCGTGTTATATGGCTACACCTTC.

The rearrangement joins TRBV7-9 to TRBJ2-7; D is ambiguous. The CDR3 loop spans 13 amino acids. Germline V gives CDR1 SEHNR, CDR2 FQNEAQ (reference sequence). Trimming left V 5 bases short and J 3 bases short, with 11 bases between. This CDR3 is CASSPWPDYEQYF. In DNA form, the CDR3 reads TGTGCCAGCAGCCCGTGGCCGGACTACGAGCAGTACTTC.

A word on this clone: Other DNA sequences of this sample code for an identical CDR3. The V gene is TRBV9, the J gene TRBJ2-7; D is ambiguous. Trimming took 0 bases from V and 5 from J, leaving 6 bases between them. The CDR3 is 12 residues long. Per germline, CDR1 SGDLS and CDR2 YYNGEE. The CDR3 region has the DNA TGTGCCAGCAGCGTAGATGGCAACGAGCAGTACTTC. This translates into CASSVDGNEQYF.

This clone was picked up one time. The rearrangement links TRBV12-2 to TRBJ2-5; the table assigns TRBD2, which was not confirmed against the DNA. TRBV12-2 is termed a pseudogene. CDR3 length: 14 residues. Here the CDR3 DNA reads TGTGCAGGGATTGAGCGGGATTTCAGAGAGACCCAGTACTTC. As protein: CAGIERDFRETQYF.

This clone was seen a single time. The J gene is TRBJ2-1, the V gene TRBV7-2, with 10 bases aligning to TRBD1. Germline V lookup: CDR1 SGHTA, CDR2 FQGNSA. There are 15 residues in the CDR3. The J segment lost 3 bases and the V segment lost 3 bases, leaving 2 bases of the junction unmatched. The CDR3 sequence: CASSFGQGVYNEQFF. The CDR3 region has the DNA TGTGCCAGCAGCTTTGGACAGGGGGTCTACAATGAGCAGTTCTTC.

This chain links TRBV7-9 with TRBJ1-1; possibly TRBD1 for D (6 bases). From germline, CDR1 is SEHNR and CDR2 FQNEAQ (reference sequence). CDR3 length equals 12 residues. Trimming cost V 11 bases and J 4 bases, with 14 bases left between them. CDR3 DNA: TGTGCCGGCCAACAGGGAGGCACTGAAGCTTTCTTT. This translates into CAGQQGGTEAFF. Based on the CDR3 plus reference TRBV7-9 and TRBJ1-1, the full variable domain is DTGVSQNPRHKITKRGQNVTFRCDPISEHNRLYWYRQTLGQGPEFLTYFQNEAQLEKSRLLSDRFSAERPKGSFSTLEIQRTEQGDSAMYLCAGQQGGTEAFFGQGTRLTVV.

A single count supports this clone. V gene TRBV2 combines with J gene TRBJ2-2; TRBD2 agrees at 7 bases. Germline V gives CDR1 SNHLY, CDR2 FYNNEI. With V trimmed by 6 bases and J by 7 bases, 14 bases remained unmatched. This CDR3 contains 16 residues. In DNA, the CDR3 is TGTGCCAGCAGAGGTGCCGGGACTATGGTTTTCGGGGAGCTGTTTTTT. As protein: CASRGAGTMVFGELFF.